This TCR beta chain was captured in a study of T cell responses to AZD1222 COVID-19 vaccine. Method: immunoSEQ multiplex PCR; TCRdb's copy keeps in-frame clones and lacks some. There are 95,000 to 150,000 clones in the sample; around 89% occur only once, and 4% to 5% lies in the top ten. This specimen was peripheral blood, taken on day 0 of AZD1222 vaccination. The clonotype comes from an adult in good health.

CDR3 amino acids: CASSAGAGYEQYF. CDR3 bases: TGTGCCAGCAGTGCGGGGGCCGGATACGAGCAGTACTTC. This chain joins TRBV6-2 or TRBV6-3 and TRBJ2-7, with D perhaps matching TRBD2 (7 bases). The CDR3 loop spans 13 amino acids. Per the germline V gene, CDR1 is MNHEY and CDR2 is SVGEGT. The V end was cut by 5 bases, the J end by 4 bases, with 12 bases between.